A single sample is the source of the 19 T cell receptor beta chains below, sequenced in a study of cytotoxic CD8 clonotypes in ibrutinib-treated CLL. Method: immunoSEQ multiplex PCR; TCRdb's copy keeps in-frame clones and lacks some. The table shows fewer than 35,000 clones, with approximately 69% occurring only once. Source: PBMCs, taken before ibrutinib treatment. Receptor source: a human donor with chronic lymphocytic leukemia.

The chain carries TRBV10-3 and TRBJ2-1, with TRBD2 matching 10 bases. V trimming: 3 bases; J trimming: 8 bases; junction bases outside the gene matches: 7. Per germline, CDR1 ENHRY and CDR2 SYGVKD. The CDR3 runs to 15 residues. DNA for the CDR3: TGTGCCATCAGTGAAGGGCTAGCGGGAGTTGATGAGCAGTTCTTC. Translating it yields CAISEGLAGVDEQFF.

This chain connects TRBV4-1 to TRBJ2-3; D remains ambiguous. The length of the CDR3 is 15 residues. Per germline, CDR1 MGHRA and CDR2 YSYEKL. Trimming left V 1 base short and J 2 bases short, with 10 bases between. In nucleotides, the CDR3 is TGCGCCAGCAGCCAAGTCGCTCCAATCACAGATACGCAGTATTTT. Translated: CASSQVAPITDTQYF.

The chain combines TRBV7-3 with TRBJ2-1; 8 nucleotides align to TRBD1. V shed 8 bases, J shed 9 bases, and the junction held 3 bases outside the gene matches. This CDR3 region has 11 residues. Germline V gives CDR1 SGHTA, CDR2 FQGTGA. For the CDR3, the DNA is TGTGCCAGCTCAGGGGGCGTTGAGCAGTTCTTC. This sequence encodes CASSGGVEQFF.

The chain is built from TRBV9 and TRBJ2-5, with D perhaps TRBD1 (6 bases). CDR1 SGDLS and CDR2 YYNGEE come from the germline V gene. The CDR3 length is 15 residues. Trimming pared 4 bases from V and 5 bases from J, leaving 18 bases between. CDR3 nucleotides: TGTGCCAGCAGCCCCTTTACAGGGCGGGCGGAGACCCAGTACTTC. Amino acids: CASSPFTGRAETQYF.

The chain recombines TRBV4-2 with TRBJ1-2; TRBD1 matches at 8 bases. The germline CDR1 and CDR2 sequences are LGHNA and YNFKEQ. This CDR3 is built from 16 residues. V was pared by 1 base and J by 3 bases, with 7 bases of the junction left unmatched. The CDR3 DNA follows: TGTGCCAGCAGCCAAGCCTTGGGGACAGGCGACTATGGCTACACCTTC. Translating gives CASSQALGTGDYGYTF.

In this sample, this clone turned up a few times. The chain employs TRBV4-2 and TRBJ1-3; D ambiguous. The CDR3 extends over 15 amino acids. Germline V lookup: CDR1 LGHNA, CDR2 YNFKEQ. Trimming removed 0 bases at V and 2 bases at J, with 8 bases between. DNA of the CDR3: TGTGCCAGCAGCCAAGAAAGAACAGCTGGAAACACCATATATTTT. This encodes CASSQERTAGNTIYF.

For the CDR3, the DNA is TGTGCCAGCAGTGAATCCGGGAGCGGGAGTCTTTACGAGCAGTACTTC. It translates to CASSESGSGSLYEQYF. This chain joins TRBV25-1 and TRBJ2-7; TRBD2 matches at 8 bases. J gave up 4 bases and V 1 base, and 9 bases lay outside the gene matches. Germline-derived CDR1 and CDR2 are MGHDK and SYGVNS. This CDR3 region has 16 residues.

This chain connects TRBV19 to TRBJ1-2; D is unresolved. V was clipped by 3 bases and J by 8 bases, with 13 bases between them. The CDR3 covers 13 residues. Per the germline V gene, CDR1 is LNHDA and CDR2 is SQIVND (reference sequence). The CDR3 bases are TGTGCCAGTAGTATCGACGGGGTCCGGGGCTACACCTTC. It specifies CASSIDGVRGYTF.

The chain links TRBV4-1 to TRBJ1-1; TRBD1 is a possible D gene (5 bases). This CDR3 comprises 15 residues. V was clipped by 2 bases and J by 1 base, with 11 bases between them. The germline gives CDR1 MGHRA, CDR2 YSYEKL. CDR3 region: CASSQWQGGNTEAFF. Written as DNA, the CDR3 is TGCGCCAGCAGCCAATGGCAGGGCGGGAACACTGAAGCTTTCTTT.

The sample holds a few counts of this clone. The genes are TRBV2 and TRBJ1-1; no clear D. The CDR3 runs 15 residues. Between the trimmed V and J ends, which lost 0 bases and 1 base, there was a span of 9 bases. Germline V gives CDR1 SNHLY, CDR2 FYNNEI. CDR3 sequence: CASSEALGGNTEAFF. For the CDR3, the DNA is TGTGCCAGCAGTGAAGCGCTGGGAGGGAACACTGAAGCTTTCTTT. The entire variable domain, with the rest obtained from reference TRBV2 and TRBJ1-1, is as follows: EPEVTQTPSHQVTQMGQEVILRCVPISNHLYFYWYRQILGQKVEFLVSFYNNEISEKSEIFDDQFSVERPDGSNFTLKIRSTKLEDSAMYFCASSEALGGNTEAFFGQGTRLTVV.

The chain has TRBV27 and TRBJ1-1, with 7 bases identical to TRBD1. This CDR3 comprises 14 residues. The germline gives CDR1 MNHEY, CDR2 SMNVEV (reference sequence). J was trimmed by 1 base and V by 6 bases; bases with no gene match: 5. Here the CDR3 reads CASSPGQKNTEAFF. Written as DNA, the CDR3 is TGTGCCAGCAGCCCGGGACAGAAGAACACTGAAGCTTTCTTT.

CDR3: CAWSPPDRHEQYF. The CDR3 bases are TGTGCCTGGAGTCCTCCGGACAGGCACGAGCAGTACTTC. The rearrangement joins TRBV30 to TRBJ2-7; 7 bases line up with TRBD1. J lost 5 bases, V lost 2 bases, and 6 bases had no gene match. Looked up from germline, CDR1 is GTSNPN and CDR2 is SVGIG (reference sequence). The CDR3 extends over 13 amino acids.

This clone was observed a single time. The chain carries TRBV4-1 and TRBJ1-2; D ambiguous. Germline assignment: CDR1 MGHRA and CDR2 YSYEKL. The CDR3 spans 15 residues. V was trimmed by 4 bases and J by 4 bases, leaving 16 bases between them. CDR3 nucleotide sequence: TGCGCCAGCAGCCCTCCCCGGGCATTACCCTATGGCTACACCTTC. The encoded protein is CASSPPRALPYGYTF.

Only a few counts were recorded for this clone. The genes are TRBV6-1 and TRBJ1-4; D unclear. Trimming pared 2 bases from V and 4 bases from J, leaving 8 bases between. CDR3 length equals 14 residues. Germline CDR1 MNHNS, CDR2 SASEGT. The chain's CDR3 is CASSERGVNEKLFF. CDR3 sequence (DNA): TGTGCCAGCAGTGAACGGGGAGTTAATGAAAAACTGTTTTTT.

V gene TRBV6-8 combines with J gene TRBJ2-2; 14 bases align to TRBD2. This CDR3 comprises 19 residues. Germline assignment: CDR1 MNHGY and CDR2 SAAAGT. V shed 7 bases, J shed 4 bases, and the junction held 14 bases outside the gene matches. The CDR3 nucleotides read TGTGCCAGCACTCCTAGAGGGACTAGCGGGAGCCCCTTCACCGGGGAGCTGTTTTTT. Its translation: CASTPRGTSGSPFTGELFF.

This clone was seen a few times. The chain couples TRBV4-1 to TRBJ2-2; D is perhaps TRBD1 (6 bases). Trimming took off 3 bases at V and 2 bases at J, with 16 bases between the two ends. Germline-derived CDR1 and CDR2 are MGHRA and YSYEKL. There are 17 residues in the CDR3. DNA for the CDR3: TGCGCCAGCAGCCAGGAGACCGGGACAATAAACACCGGGGAGCTGTTTTTT. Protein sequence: CASSQETGTINTGELFF.

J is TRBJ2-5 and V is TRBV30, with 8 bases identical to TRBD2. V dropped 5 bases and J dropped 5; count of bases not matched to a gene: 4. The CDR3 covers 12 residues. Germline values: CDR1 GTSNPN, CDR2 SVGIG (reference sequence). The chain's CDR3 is CAWRGGPETQYF. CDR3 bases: TGTGCCTGGCGGGGGGGCCCGGAGACCCAGTACTTC.

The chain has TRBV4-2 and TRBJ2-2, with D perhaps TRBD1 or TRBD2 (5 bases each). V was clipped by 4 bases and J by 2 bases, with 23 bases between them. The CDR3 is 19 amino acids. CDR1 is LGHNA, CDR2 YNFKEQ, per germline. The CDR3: CASSLGFGVGRSNTGELFF. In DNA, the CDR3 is TGTGCCAGCAGCCTGGGGTTTGGGGTGGGACGGTCCAACACCGGGGAGCTGTTTTTT.

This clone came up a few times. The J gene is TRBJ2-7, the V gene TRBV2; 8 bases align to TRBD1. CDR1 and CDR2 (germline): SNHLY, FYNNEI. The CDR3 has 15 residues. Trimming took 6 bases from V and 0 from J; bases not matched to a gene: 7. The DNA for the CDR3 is TGTGCCAGCAGGCCCGCGGGACAGGCCTCCTACGAGCAGTACTTC. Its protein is CASRPAGQASYEQYF.